This TCR beta chain was captured in a study of cytomegalovirus exposure and HLA in healthy donors. Study-level results: For cytomegalovirus status, the classifier reportedly gave diagnoses with high specificity and sensitivity.

This clone was detected only a few times. Its antigen remains unknown. The germline V gene has CDR1 SGDLS and CDR2 YYNGEE. Trimming at V came to 7 bases and at J to 7 bases, leaving 16 bases not matched to a gene. The CDR3 totals 18 residues. Primers included in the PCR were 60 Vbeta and 13 Jbeta primers. Assay used: immunoSEQ multiplex PCR; TCRdb lists only in-frame clones, some missing. The sample consists of some 81,000 clones, 72% of them appearing once. Donors showed nominal health when sampled, although they likely had unrecorded immune exposures. The sequencing input was PBMCs. The gene calls are TRBV9 and TRBJ2-2, with 13 bases aligning to TRBD2. The source of this sequence is a woman in her 40s in good health and CMV-seropositive. The CDR3 nucleotides read TGTGCCAGCTATACGACCGGGACTAGCGGGACCAGGGGCGGGGAGCTGTTTTTT. Protein: CASYTTGTSGTRGGELFF.